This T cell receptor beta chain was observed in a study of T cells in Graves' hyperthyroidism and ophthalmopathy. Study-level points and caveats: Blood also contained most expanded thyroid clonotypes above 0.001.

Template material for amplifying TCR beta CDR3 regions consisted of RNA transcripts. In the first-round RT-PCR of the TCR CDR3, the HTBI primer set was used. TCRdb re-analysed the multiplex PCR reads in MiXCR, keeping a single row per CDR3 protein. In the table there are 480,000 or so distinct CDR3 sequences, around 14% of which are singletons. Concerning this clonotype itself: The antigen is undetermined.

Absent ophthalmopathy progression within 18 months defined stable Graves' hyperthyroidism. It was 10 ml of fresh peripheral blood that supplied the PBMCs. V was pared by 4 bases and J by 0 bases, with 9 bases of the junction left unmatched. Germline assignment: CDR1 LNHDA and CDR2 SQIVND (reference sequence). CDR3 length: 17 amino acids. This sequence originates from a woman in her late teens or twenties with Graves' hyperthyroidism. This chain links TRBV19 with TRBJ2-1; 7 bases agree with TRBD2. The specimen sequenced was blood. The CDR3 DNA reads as TGTGCCAGTAGTACTATGGGATCTAGCGGCTCCTACAATGAGCAGTTCTTC. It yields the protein CASSTMGSSGSYNEQFF.